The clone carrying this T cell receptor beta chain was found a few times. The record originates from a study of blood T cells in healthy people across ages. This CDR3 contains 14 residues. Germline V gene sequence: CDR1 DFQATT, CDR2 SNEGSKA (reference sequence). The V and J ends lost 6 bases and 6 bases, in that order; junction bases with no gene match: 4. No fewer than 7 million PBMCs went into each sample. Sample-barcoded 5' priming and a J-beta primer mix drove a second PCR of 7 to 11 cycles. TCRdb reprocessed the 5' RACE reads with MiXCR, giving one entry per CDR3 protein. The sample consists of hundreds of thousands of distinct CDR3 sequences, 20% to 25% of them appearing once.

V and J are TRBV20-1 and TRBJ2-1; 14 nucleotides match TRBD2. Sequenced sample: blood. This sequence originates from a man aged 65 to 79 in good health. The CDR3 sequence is CSAGGTSGSNEQFF. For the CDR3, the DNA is TGCAGTGCGGGGGGGACTAGCGGGAGCAATGAGCAGTTCTTC.